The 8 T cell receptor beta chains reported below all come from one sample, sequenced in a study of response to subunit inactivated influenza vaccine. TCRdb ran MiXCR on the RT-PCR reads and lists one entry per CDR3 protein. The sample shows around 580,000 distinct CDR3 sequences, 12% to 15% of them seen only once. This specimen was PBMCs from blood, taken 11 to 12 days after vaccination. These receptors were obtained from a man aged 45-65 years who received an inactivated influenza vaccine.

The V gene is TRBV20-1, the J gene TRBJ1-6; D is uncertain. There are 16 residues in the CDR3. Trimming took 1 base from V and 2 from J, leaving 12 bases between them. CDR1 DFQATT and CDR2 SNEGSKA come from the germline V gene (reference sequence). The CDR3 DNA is TGCAGTGCTAGAGCTCCCCAGACCACCTATAATTCACCCCTCCACTTT. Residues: CSARAPQTTYNSPLHF.

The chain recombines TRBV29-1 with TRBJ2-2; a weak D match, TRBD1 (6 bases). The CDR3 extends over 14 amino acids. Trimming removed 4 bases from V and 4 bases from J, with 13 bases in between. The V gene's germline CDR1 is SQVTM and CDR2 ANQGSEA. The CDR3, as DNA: TGCAGCGTTGTCAGGGGTTCAAGCACCGGGGAGCTGTTTTTT. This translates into CSVVRGSSTGELFF.

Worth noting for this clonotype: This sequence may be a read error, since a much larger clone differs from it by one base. CDR3: CASSPQTEAIYGYTF. The CDR3 DNA sequence: TGTGCCAGCAGCCCTCAGACTGAAGCTATCTATGGCTACACCTTC. This chain joins TRBV9 and TRBJ1-2, with no clear D. V was shortened by 4 bases and J by 4 bases, with 17 bases between the two germline ends. CDR1 SGDLS and CDR2 YYNGEE come from the germline V gene. The CDR3 runs 15 residues.

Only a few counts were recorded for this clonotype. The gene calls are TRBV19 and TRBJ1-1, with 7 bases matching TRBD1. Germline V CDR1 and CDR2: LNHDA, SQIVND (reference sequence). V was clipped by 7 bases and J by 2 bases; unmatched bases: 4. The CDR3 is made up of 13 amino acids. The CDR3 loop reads CASNRGQNTEAFF. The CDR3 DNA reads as TGTGCCAGTAACAGGGGCCAAAACACTGAAGCTTTCTTT.

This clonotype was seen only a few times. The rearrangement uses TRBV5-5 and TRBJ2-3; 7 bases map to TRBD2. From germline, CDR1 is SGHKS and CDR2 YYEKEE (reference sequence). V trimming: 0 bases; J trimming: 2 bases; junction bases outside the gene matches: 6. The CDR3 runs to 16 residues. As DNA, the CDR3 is TGTGCCAGCAGCTTGGTAGTCAGCGGGGTCACAGATACGCAGTATTTT. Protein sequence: CASSLVVSGVTDTQYF.

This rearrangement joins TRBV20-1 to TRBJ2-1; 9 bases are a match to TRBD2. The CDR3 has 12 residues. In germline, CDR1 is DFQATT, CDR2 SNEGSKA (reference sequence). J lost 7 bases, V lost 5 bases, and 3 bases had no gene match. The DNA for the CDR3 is TGCAGTGCTGGCGGGAGGGAGAATGAGCAGTTCTTC. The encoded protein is CSAGGRENEQFF.

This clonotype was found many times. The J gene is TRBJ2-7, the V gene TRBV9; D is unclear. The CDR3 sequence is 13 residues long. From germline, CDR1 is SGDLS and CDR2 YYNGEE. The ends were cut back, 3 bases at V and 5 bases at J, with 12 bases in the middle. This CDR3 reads CASSAFLSDEQYF. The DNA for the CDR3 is TGTGCCAGCAGCGCATTTCTTTCGGACGAGCAGTACTTC.

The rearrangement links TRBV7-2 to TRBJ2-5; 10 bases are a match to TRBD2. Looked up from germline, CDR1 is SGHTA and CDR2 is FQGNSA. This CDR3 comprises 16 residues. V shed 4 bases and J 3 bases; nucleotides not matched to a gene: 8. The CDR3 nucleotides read TGTGCCAGCAGCTCATTCCTAGCGGGGGCCAAAGAGACCCAGTACTTC. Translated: CASSSFLAGAKETQYF. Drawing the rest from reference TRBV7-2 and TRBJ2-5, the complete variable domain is GAGVSQSPSNKVTEKGKDVELRCDPISGHTALYWYRQSLGQGLEFLIYFQGNSAPDKSGLPSDRFSAERTGGSVSTLTIQRTQQEDSAVYLCASSSFLAGAKETQYFGPGTRLLVL.